This T cell receptor beta chain was identified during a study of molecular identifiers for immune sequencing clone quantification (dated by TCRdb to 2017 to 2018). Background for the entire study: For a replicate experiment, RNA from around 20,000 or 100,000 naive CD8 T cells was divided into five aliquots, of which four were sequenced. The study was a methods study using CD8 T cells to benchmark molecular-identifier clustering-based TCR repertoire sequencing (MIDCIRS) and TCR RNA copy counting.

Ten or more counts support this clonotype. Its antigen remains unidentified. Base qualities are not recorded, but no much larger clone differs from it by a single base. The library was built by means of PCR. Instrument on record: Illumina HiSeq 4000. Preparation of bulk TCR libraries followed a previously described approach, with the TCR primers listed in Table S5. Purification of total RNA was performed with the Qiagen AllPrep DNA/RNA kit. Reads from multiple sequencing runs of the same library were pooled before analysis. The original pipeline was this. Reads were retained only if their TCR constant sequence matched exactly, and those retained reads were trimmed to 150 nt and grouped according to their 12-nt molecular barcodes. Reads within each barcode group were sub-clustered using a 15% Levenshtein threshold, and quality-weighted consensus sequences were constructed for each RNA molecule. Non-functional sequences were excluded, and lower-count sequences lying one edit away from another sequence were also excluded. Based on fitting two negative binomial distributions, any barcode sub-cluster with under 20% of the maximum read count was discarded. Using fastp at Q25 and MiXCR, TCRdb reprocessed the public reads and kept productive beta chains. Identical CDR3 protein sequences are pooled into one entry, listed with their most common genes and DNA. The V and J calls and clone size are TCRdb's, not the authors'. The sample includes 550,000 to 750,000 distinct CDR3 sequences, with nearly 20% observed a single time. The ten largest clones represent around 0.86% of the sample.

Findings and caveats that apply to the study as a whole: In CMV-specific effector cells, clones with more than 20 RNA copies contained over 97% of molecules, whereas in naive cells such clones contained under 1% of molecules. When barcode sub-clustering was left out, chimeric consensus sequences inflated TCR diversity, with chimeras reaching as high as 47%. Highly expanded clone sizes could be underestimated because identical TCR molecules may share a barcode. Modeling gave 3 to 3.5 recovered TCR RNA copies per cell versus approximately 9 by digital PCR, implying around 30% capture efficiency. Naive libraries contained spiked-in Jurkat TCR RNA (roughly ten copies' worth), which is not part of the donor repertoire. Spiked-in Jurkat TCR RNA equal to a single cell's worth was reported to be detectable even within 1,100,000 naive CD8 T cells.

From the cysteine up to the phenylalanine, the CDR3 has a length of 17 residues. The sequence is cut down to CDR3 DNA, 51 bases in frame from base 1. At the junction V is shortened by 4 bases and J by 3 bases, with 22 bases in between. CDR1 SGDLS and CDR2 YYNGEE were looked up in the germline V gene. Libraries of naive CD8 T cells were generated from roughly 21,000 to 960,000 sorted cells, with 10%, 30% or 50% of the purified RNA used. Naive CD8 T cells, defined as CD8+CD4-CCR7+CD45RA+, were FACS-sorted into RLT Plus buffer on a BD FACSAria II. To test detection sensitivity, Jurkat RNA equivalent to more than 9 TCR copies was spiked into samples of roughly 18,000-1,000,000 naive CD8 T cells. CD8 T cells were enriched using RosetteSep CD8+ T Cell Enrichment Cocktail and Ficoll-Paque, and the enriched cells then underwent ACK red cell lysis.

Sequenced input: naive CD8+ T cells from blood, with Jurkat cell RNA spiked in. This specimen's cell subset or site label, per the study, means: FACS-sorted CD8+CD4-CCR7+CD45RA+ naive T cells. The sequence was collected from a human donor in good health. Some libraries in this study had Jurkat cell RNA spiked in. The rearrangement joined TRBV9 to TRBJ1-2; the D gene cannot be resolved reliably. The base sequence is TGTGCCAGCAGCATTCCCCGAGATAGAGGAGCTGACTATGGCTACACCTTC. It is translated as CASSIPRDRGADYGYTF. Full variable domain (CDR3 extended with the reference TRBV9 and TRBJ1-2 proteins): DSGVTQTPKHLITATGQRVTLRCSPRSGDLSVYWYQQSLDQGLQFLIQYYNGEERAKGNILERFSAQQFPDLHSELNLSSLELGDSALYFCASSIPRDRGADYGYTFGSGTRLTVV.